Sequencing of this T cell receptor beta chain was carried out in a study of T cell repertoires in cytomegalovirus infection. Concerning this clonotype: Its antigen is unidentified.

Each CDR3 protein is one row after TCRdb ran MiXCR on the reads. The sample lists about 920,000 distinct CDR3 sequences, approximately 33% occurring once. Germline values: CDR1 SGDLS, CDR2 YYNGEE. This CDR3 has 13 amino acids. Between the trimmed V and J ends, which lost 3 bases and 8 bases, there was a span of 14 bases. Sample: cultured CD8+ T cells from PBMCs, taken from culture after CMV antigen stimulation. The chain links TRBV9 to TRBJ1-2; D gene uncertain. The receptor was isolated from a human donor in good health (CMV status not recorded). Some clones in this sample may be carry-over from other donors' samples. This chain's CDR3 is CASSDTGKRGYTF. The CDR3 nucleotides read TGTGCCAGCAGCGACACGGGGAAGCGCGGCTACACCTTC.